This TCR beta chain derives from a study of blood T cell repertoires in COVID-19. Study-level background: Sample material is recorded as cDNA or gDNA derived from T cells, B-cell-depleted T cells, or PBMCs.

Germline V gives CDR1 SQVTM, CDR2 ANQGSEA. This CDR3 region has 12 residues. V lost 0 bases and J lost 6, with 5 bases in between. Patients in Seattle were enrolled during active infection, then followed longitudinally. This clone has just a few counts. Produced via immunoSEQ multiplex PCR; TCRdb's table is partial and in-frame only. The repertoire consists of about 350,000 clones, with approximately 90% occurring once and the leading ten covering 3.9%. The sample consisted of peripheral blood. The chain has TRBV29-1 and TRBJ2-2; D is possibly TRBD1 (5 bases). The source of this sequence is a woman aged 60-75 years with COVID-19, enrolled during active disease. CDR3 DNA sequence: TGCAGCGTTGAAGAGGGGCCCGGGGAGCTGTTTTTT. Protein sequence: CSVEEGPGELFF.